This T cell receptor beta chain was identified in a study of tumor-infiltrating lymphocytes in primary liver carcinoma (dated by TCRdb to 2016 to 2017). Describing the broader study: Between late 2015 and early 2016, a few patients in China with histopathologically diagnosed primary liver carcinoma had surgical resection. Hepatocellular carcinoma (four) or combined HCC and intrahepatic cholangiocarcinoma (one) was present in the five patients, who were three men and two women aged 30 to 69 years. Tumors of the five patients were stage T1-T3 N0M0 with maximum diameters of about 4.2 to 10 cm. Each sample produced roughly 3.5 to 7.13 million productive TCRbeta reads, and read depth showed no significant difference between tissue types. Across five regions of each liver tumor, along with adjacent normal tissue and blood, the study brought together TCRbeta repertoire sequencing, expression microarrays and whole-exome sequencing. A total of some 35 specimens from 5 patients underwent TCRbeta repertoire sequencing, comprising some 25 tumor regions, 5 adjacent noncancerous liver tissues and 5 peripheral blood samples. High reproducibility was observed for the technical replicate repertoires, with mean shared-clone rates around 0.9 and correlation coefficients above 0.98.

This clonotype was recorded at least ten times. Which antigen it targets is not known. The record has no base qualities; no much larger clone is one base away. Using a constant-region primer and ProtoScript II reverse transcriptase, TCRbeta-specific cDNA was reverse-transcribed from 450 to 650 ng total RNA. Three nested multiplex PCR rounds, following a slightly modified ARM-PCR procedure, were used to build the TCRbeta libraries. Multiplex TRBV1-TRBV30 forward primers and a Cbeta reverse primer were used in the first two PCR rounds, each of which was run for about 10 cycles. Sample barcodes and Illumina adapters were added in a final 25-cycle PCR with Deep VentR polymerase. Before sequencing, amplicons of 200-500 bp were gel-purified using a QIAquick gel extraction kit. An Illumina HiSeq 2500 was used to sequence the TCRbeta amplicons, generating 250-bp paired-end reads. Under the source paper's analysis protocol: Quality trimming of reads was performed with Trimmomatic v0.33, and paired reads were merged with FLASH v1.2.11 so that full CDR3 sequences could be recovered. MiGEC v1.2.1b assigned V, D and J germline segments to the rearranged TCRbeta sequences. Clonotype statistics and Shannon-Wiener diversity indices were computed with VDJtools v1.0.0. Except for diversity analysis, only each sample's 250 most abundant clonotypes were used in subsequent analyses to reduce sampling bias. TCRdb reprocessing: public reads trimmed at Q25 with fastp, clones called with MiXCR, in-frame beta chains kept. All rows with the same CDR3 protein become a single entry with the most common DNA and genes. These V and J calls are TCRdb output, not the study's own analysis. This sample has some 200,000 distinct CDR3 sequences in its table, and less than 70% of those were observed once. Roughly 7% of the sample comes from the top ten.

Study-level results and caveats: Only the TCR beta chain was sequenced, which likely underestimates true repertoire diversity because unpaired alpha chains were not captured. The top 250 clones accounted for a significantly greater share of the repertoire in tumors than in blood (p = 0.039). Consistent with antigen-driven expansion, pairs of tumor regions showed higher repertoire overlap (mean roughly 36%) than either tumor-adjacent pairs (about 17%) or tumor-blood pairs (approximately 14%). With just a handful of patients in the study, the authors point out that the findings should be validated in a larger study. Bulk unsorted samples precluded comparing CD4+ and CD8+ T cell repertoires.

The CDR3, cysteine through phenylalanine, is 13 amino acids long. The DNA shown is the 39-base CDR3, in frame from base 1. V and J are truncated by 2 bases and 12 bases respectively, leaving an intervening sequence of 19 bases. The CDR1 and CDR2 encoded by the germline V gene are SQVTM and ANQGSEA. TRIzol reagent was used to extract blood RNA from unsorted whole blood, while the DNeasy Blood & Tissue kit provided the germline DNA. At the time of sampling, the patients were treatment-naive and had chronic HBV infection. Before surgery, four milliliters of peripheral blood were collected into K2EDTA tubes.

This receptor chain uses TRBV29-1 and TRBJ1-1; perhaps TRBD1 is the D gene, with 5 bases matching. This sequence was found in a woman aged 60-75 years with primary liver carcinoma and hepatitis B virus infection. Sequencing was performed on peripheral blood. CDR3 reads: CSVEWIGGVGSFF. At the DNA level, the sequence is TGCAGCGTTGAATGGATTGGGGGGGTCGGGTCTTTCTTT.